This T cell receptor (beta chain) was sequenced for a study of cytomegalovirus exposure and HLA in healthy donors. For this clone: No antigen is known for it.

This CDR3 is 15 amino acids long. V gave up 4 bases and J gave up 0 bases, with 11 bases separating them. Germline values: CDR1 SGHTA, CDR2 FQGNSA. The PCR had 60 Vbeta and 13 Jbeta primers. Sequencing used immunoSEQ multiplex PCR; TCRdb keeps in-frame clones, though not all of them. In the table there are 100,000 to 150,000 clones, 65% to 80% of which are singletons. Whole-study findings and limits: Confirmation was obtained in vitro that a few CMV-associated chains are specific for CMV antigens. Owing to their indistinguishability, certain V segments, notably TRBV6-2 and TRBV6-3, were excluded.

Sequencing was performed on PBMCs. The sequence was obtained from a man between 25 and 39 years old in good health and CMV-seronegative. The chain employs TRBV7-2 and TRBJ2-3; D might be TRBD1 (6 bases). The CDR3 protein is CASSSRTVSTDTQYF. The DNA of the CDR3 is TGTGCCAGCAGCTCACGGACAGTTAGCACAGATACGCAGTATTTT.